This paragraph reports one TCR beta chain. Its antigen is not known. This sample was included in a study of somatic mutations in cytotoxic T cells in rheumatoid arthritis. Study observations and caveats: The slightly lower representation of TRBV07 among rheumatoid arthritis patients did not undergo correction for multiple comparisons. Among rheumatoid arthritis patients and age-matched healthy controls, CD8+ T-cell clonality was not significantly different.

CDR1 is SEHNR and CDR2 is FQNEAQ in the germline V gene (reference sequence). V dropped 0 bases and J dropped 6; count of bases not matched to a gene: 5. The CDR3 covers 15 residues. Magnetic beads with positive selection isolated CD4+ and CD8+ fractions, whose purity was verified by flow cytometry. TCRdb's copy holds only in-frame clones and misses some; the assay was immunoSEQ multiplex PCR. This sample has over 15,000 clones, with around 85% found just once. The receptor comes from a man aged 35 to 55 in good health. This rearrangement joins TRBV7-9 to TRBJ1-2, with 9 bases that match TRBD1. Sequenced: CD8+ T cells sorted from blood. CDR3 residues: CASSLAYRGLNGYTF. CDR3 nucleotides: TGTGCCAGCAGCTTAGCATACAGGGGGCTTAATGGCTACACCTTC.